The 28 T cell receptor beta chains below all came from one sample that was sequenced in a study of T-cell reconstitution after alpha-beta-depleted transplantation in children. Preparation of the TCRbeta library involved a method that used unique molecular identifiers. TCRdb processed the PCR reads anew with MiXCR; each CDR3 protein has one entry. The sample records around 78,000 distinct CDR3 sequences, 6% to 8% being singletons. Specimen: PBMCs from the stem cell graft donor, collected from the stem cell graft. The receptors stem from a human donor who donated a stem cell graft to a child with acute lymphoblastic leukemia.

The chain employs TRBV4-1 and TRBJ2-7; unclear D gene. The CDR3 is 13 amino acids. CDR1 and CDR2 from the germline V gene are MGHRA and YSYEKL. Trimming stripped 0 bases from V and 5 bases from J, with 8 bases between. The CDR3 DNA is TGCGCCAGCAGCCAAGACTTCAGTCACGAGCAGTACTTC. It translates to CASSQDFSHEQYF.

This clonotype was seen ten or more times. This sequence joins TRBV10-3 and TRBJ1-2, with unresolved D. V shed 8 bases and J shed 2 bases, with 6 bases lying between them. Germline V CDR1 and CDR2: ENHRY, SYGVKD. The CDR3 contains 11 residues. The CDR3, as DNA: TGTGCCATCGACACGAACTATGGCTACACCTTC. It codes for CAIDTNYGYTF.

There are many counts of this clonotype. Written as DNA, the CDR3 is TGTGCCAGCAGTTTCGCCAGGAGCACCGGGGAGCTGTTTTTT. This codes for CASSFARSTGELFF. The V gene is TRBV27, the J gene TRBJ2-2; D is unresolved. Trimming pared 3 bases from V and 4 bases from J, leaving 9 bases between. The germline CDR1 and CDR2 sequences are MNHEY and SMNVEV (reference sequence). CDR3 length equals 14 residues.

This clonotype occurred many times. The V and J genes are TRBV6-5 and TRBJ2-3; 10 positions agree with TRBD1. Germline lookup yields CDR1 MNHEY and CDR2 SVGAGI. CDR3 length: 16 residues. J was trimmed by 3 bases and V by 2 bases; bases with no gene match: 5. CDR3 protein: CASSYGAGQGTDTQYF. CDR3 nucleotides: TGTGCCAGCAGTTACGGAGCGGGACAGGGGACAGATACGCAGTATTTT.

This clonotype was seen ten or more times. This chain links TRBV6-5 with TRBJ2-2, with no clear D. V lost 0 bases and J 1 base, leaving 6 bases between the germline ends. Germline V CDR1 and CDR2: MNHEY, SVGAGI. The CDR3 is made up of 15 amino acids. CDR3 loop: CASSYSGLNTGELFF. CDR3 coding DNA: TGTGCCAGCAGTTACTCGGGTTTGAACACCGGGGAGCTGTTTTTT.

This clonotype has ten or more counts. This chain's CDR3 is CSALDRGNQPQHF. The DNA for the CDR3 is TGCAGTGCCTTGGACAGGGGAAATCAGCCCCAGCATTTT. The rearrangement links TRBV20-1 to TRBJ1-5, with 9 bases aligning to TRBD1. This CDR3 contains 13 residues. V shed 6 bases, J shed 4 bases, and the junction held 4 bases outside the gene matches. Per germline, CDR1 DFQATT and CDR2 SNEGSKA (reference sequence).

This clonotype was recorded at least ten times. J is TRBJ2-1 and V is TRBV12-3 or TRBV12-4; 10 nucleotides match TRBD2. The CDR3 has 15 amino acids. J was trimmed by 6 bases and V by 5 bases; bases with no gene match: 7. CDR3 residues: CASSQSGRAPNEQFF. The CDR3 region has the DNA TGTGCCAGCAGTCAAAGCGGGAGGGCACCCAATGAGCAGTTCTTC.

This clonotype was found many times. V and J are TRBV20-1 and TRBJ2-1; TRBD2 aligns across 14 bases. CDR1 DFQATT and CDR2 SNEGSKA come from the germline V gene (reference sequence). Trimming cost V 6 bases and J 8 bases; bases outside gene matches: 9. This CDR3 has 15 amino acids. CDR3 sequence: CSADTGLAGVDEQFF. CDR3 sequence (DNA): TGCAGTGCCGACACGGGACTAGCGGGAGTGGATGAGCAGTTCTTC.

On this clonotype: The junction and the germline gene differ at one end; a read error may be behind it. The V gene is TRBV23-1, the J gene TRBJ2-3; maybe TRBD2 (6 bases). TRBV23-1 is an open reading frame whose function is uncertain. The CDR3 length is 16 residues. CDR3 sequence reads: CASSQSSGQLTDTQYF. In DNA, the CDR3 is TGCGCCAGCAGTCAATCGAGCGGGCAGCTCACAGATACTCAGTATTTT.

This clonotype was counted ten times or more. The CDR3 DNA reads as TGCGCCAGCAGCTTGGATGGTGAGAGTACTAATGAAGCTTTCTTT. Translation: CASSLDGESTNEAFF. This chain uses TRBV5-1 with TRBJ1-1; the D is unclear. Germline V lookup: CDR1 SGHRS, CDR2 YFSETQ. This CDR3 region has 15 residues. With 0 bases removed from V and 7 bases from J, the gap between germline ends came to 16 bases.

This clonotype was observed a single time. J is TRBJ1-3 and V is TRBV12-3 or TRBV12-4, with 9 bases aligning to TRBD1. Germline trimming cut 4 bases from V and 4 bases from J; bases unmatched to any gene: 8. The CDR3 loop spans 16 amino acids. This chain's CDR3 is CASSSQRGQGGNTIYF. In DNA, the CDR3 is TGTGCCAGCAGTTCGCAGAGGGGACAGGGAGGAAACACCATATATTTT.

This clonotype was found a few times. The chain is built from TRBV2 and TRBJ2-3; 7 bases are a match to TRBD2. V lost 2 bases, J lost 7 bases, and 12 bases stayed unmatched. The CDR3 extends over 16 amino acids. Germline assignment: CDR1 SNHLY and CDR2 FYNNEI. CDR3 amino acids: CASSEIGREPWYTQYF. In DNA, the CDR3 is TGTGCCAGCAGTGAAATAGGGCGGGAGCCCTGGTATACGCAGTATTTT.

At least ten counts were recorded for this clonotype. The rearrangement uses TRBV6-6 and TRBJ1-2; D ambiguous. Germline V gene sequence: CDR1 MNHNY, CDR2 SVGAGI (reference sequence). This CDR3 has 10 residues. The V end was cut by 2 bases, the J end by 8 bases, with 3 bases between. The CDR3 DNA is TGTGCCAGCAGTTACGACGGCTACACCTTC. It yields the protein CASSYDGYTF.

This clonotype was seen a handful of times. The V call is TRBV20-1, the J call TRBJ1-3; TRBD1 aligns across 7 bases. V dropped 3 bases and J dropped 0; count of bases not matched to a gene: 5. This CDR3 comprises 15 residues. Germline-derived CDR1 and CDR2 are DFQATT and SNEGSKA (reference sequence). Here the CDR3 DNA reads TGCAGTGCTAGGAGACAGGGAAGCTCTGGAAACACCATATATTTT. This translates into CSARRQGSSGNTIYF.

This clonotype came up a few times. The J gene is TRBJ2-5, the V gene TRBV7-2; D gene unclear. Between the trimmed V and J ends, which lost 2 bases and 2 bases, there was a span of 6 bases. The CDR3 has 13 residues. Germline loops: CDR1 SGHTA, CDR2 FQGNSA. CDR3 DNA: TGTGCCAGCAGCTTAATGGGACAAGAGACCCAGTACTTC. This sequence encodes CASSLMGQETQYF.

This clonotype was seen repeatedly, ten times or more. The CDR3 coding sequence is TGTGCCAGCAGCCCGGGACAGGGAAACACCGGGGAGCTGTTTTTT. Translation gives CASSPGQGNTGELFF. The rearrangement links TRBV6-2 or TRBV6-3 to TRBJ2-2; 9 bases agree with TRBD1. Germline CDR1 is MNHEY and CDR2 is SVGEGT. CDR3 length: 15 amino acids. V dropped 6 bases and J dropped 2; count of bases not matched to a gene: 4.

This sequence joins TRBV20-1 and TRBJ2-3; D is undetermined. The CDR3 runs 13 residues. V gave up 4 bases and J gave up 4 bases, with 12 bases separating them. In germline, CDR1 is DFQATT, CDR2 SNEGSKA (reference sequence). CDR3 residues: CSAIRPNSDTQYF. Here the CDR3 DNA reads TGCAGTGCTATCCGGCCTAATTCAGATACGCAGTATTTT.

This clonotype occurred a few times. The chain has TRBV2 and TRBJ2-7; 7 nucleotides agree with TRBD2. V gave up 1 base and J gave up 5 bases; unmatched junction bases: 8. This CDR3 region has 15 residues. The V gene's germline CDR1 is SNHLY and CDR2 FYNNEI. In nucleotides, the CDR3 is TGTGCCAGCAGTGAAGTTCTGGGGGGGGGGAACGAGCAGTACTTC. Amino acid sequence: CASSEVLGGGNEQYF.

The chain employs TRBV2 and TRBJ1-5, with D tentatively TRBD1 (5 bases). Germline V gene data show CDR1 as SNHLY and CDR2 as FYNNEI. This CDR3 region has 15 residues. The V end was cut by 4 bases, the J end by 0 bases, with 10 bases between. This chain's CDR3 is CASSAEGNSNQPQHF. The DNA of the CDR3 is TGTGCCAGCAGTGCAGAGGGGAATAGCAATCAGCCCCAGCATTTT.

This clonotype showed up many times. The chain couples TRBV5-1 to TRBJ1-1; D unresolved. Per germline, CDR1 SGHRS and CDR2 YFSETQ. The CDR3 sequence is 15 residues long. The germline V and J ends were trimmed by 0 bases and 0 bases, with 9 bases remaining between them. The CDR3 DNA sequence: TGCGCCAGCAGCTTGGGGGCGAGTATGAACACTGAAGCTTTCTTT. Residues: CASSLGASMNTEAFF.

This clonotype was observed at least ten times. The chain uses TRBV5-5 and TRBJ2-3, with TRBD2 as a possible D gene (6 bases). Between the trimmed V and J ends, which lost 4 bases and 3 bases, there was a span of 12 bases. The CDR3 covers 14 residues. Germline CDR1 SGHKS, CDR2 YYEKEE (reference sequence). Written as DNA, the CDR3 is TGTGCCAGCAGCAGTACGGGGGAGACAGATACGCAGTATTTT. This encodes CASSSTGETDTQYF.

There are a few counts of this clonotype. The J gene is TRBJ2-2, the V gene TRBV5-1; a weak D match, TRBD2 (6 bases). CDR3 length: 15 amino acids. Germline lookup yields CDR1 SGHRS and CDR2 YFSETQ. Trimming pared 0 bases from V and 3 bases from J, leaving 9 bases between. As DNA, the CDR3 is TGCGCCAGCAGCTTGGCCGGGGGAGACACCGGGGAGCTGTTTTTT. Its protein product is CASSLAGGDTGELFF.

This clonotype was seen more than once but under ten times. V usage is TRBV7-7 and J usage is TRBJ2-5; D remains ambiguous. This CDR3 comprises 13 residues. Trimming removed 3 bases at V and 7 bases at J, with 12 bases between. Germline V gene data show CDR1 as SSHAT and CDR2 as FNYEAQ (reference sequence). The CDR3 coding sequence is TGTGCCAGCAGCTTGACCCCAGAGTGGACCCAGTACTTC. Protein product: CASSLTPEWTQYF.

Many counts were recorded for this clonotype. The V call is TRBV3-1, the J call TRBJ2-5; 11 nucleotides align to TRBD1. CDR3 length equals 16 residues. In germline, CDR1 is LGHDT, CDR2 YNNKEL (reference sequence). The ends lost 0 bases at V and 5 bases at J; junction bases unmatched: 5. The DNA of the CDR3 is TGTGCCAGCAGCCAAGATTGGACAGGGGGCGCTGAGACCCAGTACTTC. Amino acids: CASSQDWTGGAETQYF.

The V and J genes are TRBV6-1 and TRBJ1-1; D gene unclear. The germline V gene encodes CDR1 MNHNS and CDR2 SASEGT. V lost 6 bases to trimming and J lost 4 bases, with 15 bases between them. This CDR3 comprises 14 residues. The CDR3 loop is CASSRGGEGTEAFF. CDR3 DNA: TGTGCCAGCAGCAGAGGCGGGGAGGGCACTGAAGCTTTCTTT.

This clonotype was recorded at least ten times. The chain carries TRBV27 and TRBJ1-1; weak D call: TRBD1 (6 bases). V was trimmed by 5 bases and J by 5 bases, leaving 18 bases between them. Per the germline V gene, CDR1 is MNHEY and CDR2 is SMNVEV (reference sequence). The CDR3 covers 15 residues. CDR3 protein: CASSPYNRVGTEAFF. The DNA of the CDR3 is TGTGCCAGCAGTCCGTACAACAGGGTAGGGACTGAAGCTTTCTTT.

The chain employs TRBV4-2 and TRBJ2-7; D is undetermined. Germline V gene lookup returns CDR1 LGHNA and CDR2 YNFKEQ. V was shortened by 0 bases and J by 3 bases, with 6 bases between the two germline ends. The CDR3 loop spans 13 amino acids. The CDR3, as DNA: TGTGCCAGCAGCCAAGAAGCTAGCTACGAGCAGTACTTC. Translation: CASSQEASYEQYF.

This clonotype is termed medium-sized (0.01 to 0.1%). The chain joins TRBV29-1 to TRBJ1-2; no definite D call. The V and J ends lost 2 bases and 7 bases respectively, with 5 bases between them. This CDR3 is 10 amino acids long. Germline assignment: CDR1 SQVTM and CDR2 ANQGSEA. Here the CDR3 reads CSVETSGYTF. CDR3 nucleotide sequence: TGCAGCGTTGAAACAAGTGGCTACACCTTC.